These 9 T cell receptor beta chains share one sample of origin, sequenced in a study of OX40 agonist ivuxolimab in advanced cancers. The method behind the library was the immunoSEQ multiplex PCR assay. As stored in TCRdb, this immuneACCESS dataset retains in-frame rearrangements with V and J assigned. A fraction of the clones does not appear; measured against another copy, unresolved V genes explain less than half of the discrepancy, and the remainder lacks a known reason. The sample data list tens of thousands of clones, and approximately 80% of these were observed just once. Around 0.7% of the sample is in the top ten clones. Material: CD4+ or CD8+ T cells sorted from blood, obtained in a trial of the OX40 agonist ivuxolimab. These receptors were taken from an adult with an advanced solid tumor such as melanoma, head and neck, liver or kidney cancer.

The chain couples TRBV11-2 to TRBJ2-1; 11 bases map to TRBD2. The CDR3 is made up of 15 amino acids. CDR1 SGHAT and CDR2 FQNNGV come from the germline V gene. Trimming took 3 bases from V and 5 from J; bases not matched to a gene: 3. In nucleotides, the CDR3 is TGTGCCAGCAGCTTTAGCGGGAGGGGCGACAATGAGCAGTTCTTC. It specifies CASSFSGRGDNEQFF.

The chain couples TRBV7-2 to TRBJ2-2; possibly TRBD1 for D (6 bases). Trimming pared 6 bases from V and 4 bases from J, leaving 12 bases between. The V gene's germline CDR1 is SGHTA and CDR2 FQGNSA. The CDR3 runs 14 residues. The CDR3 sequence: CASSADSFTGELFF. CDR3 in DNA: TGTGCCAGCAGTGCGGACAGTTTCACCGGGGAGCTGTTTTTT.

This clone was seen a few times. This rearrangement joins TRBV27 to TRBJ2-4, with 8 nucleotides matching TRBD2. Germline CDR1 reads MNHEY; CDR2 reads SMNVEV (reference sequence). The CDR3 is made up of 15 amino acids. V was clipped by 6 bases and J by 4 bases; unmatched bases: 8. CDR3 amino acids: CASSSTGTRKNIQYF. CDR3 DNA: TGTGCCAGCAGCTCAACCGGGACTAGAAAAAACATTCAGTACTTC.

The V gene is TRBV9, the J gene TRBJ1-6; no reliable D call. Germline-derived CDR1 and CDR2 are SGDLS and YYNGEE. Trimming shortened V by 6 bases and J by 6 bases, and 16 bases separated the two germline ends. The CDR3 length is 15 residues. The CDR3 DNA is TGTGCCAGCAATTCCGTCGGGGAAGTTAATTCACCCCTCCACTTT. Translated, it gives CASNSVGEVNSPLHF. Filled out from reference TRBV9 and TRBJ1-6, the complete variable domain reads DSGVTQTPKHLITATGQRVTLRCSPRSGDLSVYWYQQSLDQGLQFLIQYYNGEERAKGNILERFSAQQFPDLHSELNLSSLELGDSALYFCASNSVGEVNSPLHFGNGTRLTVT.

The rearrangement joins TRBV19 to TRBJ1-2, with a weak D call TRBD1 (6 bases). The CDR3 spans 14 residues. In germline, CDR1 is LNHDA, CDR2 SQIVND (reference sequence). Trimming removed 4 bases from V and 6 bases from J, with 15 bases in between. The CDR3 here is CASSTPWQGNGYTF. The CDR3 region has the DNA TGTGCCAGTAGTACCCCGTGGCAGGGGAATGGCTACACCTTC.

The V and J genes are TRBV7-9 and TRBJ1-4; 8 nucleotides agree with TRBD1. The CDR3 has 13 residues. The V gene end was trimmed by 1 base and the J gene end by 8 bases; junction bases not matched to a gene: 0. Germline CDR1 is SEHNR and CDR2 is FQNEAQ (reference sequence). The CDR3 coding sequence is TGTGCCAGCAGCTTAGGGACAGGGGAAAAACTGTTTTTT. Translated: CASSLGTGEKLFF.

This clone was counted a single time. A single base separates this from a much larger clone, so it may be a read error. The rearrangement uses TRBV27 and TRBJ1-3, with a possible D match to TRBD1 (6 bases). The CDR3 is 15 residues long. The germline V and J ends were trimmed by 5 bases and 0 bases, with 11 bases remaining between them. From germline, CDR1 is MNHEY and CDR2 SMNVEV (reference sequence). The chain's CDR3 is CASSRGRSSGNTIYF. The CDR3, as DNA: TGTGCCAGCAGTAGGGGGAGGTCCTCTGGAAACACCATATATTTT.

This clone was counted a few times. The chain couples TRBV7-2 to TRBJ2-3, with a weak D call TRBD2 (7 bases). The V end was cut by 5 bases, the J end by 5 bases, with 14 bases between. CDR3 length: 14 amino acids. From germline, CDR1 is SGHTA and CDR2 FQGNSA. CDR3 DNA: TGTGCCAGCAGCGCCTGGGGAGGGGGAGATACGCAGTATTTT. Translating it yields CASSAWGGGDTQYF.

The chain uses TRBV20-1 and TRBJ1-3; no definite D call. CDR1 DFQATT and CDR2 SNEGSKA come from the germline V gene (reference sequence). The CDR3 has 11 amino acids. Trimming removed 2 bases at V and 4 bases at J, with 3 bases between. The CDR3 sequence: CSARSGNTIYF. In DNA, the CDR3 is TGCAGTGCTAGATCAGGAAACACCATATATTTT.